This is a list of T cell receptor beta chains from one sample in a study of CD8+ T cells in alopecia areata. Profiling relied on immunoSEQ multiplex PCR, and the TCRdb table lists in-frame clones only, not all of them. The table includes 200,000 to 250,000 clones, approximately 72% detected once. The sample here was CD4+ T cells sorted from blood, taken around week 44, from a patient treated with tofacitinib. All receptors come from a human donor with alopecia areata. CDR3s include the opening cysteine and the closing phenylalanine or tryptophan. Each record gives: J gene, V gene, clone size, CDR3 protein. Clone size appears in some rows only: once, few, many, or a class for an expanded clone.

TRBJ1-1 TRBV19 few CASSIDKGAYTEAFF
TRBJ2-2 TRBV5-1 few CASSPEGNTGELFF
TRBJ1-1 TRBV29-1 . CSVVGVMNTEAFF
TRBJ2-5 TRBV14 . CASSQGQGFRETQYF
TRBJ1-2 TRBV4-3 . CASSQDGRGAGGYTF
TRBJ1-5 TRBV2 once CASDSAPPDGYSNQPQHF
TRBJ2-4 TRBV30 . CAWSENRLAKNIQYF
TRBJ1-5 TRBV29-1 few CSVGGASNQPQHF
TRBJ2-1 TRBV27 . CASTSNWFSSYNEQFF
TRBJ2-7 TRBV28 . CASRAGEGRSYEQYF
TRBJ1-1 TRBV30 . CAWTAAGNTEAFF
TRBJ1-2 TRBV6-1 . CASSESARGWRGYTF
TRBJ1-2 TRBV10-3 . CAISEGVVVRYGYTF
TRBJ2-3 TRBV7-8 . CASSLMQNTQYF
TRBJ1-1 TRBV9 few CASGGVRDTEAFF
TRBJ1-4 TRBV4-3 many CASSQVGNEKLFF
TRBJ1-2 TRBV25-1 . CASSGGDGYTF
TRBJ2-7 TRBV29-1 . CSVSAATGDQGQYF
TRBJ2-3 TRBV29-1 . CSVGDWFTDTQYF
TRBJ2-3 TRBV10-3 . CAISLAGGPLPHF
TRBJ2-2 TRBV9 . CASSPRGLGNGELFF
TRBJ2-1 TRBV29-1 few CSVRGGLDNEQFF
TRBJ2-7 TRBV9 once CASSVGGWGSSYEQYF
TRBJ1-2 TRBV5-1 few CASSFRGAEGYTF
TRBJ1-5 TRBV27 . CASSPSPNPGPQHF
TRBJ2-5 TRBV30 . CAWTAQETQYF
TRBJ2-1 TRBV11-1 . CASSLRRPLYNEQFF
TRBJ1-6 TRBV29-1 . CSVLTGGESSPLHF
TRBJ1-1 TRBV7-2 . CASSSGQGWGTEAFF
TRBJ1-2 TRBV30 . CAWSVSDRGYGYTF
TRBJ1-2 TRBV4-3 . CASSQDVAGSPYTF
TRBJ2-7 TRBV7-2 . CASSLDHTSYEQYF
TRBJ1-2 TRBV30 few CALTREFNYGYTF
TRBJ1-2 TRBV29-1 . CSASDRANYGYTF
TRBJ2-7 TRBV6-6 . CASSYSLAGYEQYF
TRBJ1-1 TRBV29-1 . CSGRQGNTEAFF
TRBJ1-2 TRBV29-1 . CSVEGDRGYGYTF
TRBJ2-7 TRBV29-1 . CSVGTGSYEQYF
TRBJ2-5 TRBV15 few CATSGARGQETQYF
TRBJ1-4 TRBV29-1 . CSVEGGAATNEKLFF
TRBJ1-6 TRBV7-2 once CASSSGNSPLHF
TRBJ2-1 TRBV13 . CASSLGGTANEQFF
TRBJ2-1 TRBV7-2 . CASSLFNNEQFF
TRBJ2-6 TRBV6-6 . CASSYSLRTGANVLTF
TRBJ2-3 TRBV29-1 . CSVSGGALDTQYF
TRBJ1-1 TRBV5-6 . CASSLRAGRGTEAFF
TRBJ1-1 TRBV10-2 once CASKVGRGLGQVGIDTEAFF
TRBJ2-1 TRBV29-1 . CSVVYLDEQFF
TRBJ1-6 TRBV5-1 few CASRSGTGNSPLHF
TRBJ2-1 TRBV7-3 . CASSLVRTSGNEQFF
TRBJ2-1 TRBV4-3 . CASSQELAGGYNEQFF
TRBJ1-5 TRBV30 . CAWSDGQRSSQPQHF
TRBJ1-3 TRBV30 . CACSTGTGNTIYF
TRBJ1-6 TRBV7-8 . CASSLEGQGNSPLHF
TRBJ2-7 TRBV30 . CAWSVQILTGGEQYF
TRBJ2-7 TRBV25-1 . CASSGGYEQYF
TRBJ1-2 TRBV7-2 . CASSPTTGSNYGYTF
TRBJ1-2 TRBV2 . CASSDGGYGYTF